In this sample, the clone carrying this TCR beta chain turned up once. The antigen is undetermined. These data are taken from a study of graft-versus-host responses after intestinal transplantation. Study at large: All recipients got anti-thymocyte globulin induction, then tacrolimus and steroids for approximately 3 years.

The CDR3 sequence is 14 residues long. The V segment lost 5 bases and the J segment 6 bases; nucleotides outside the gene matches: 10. From germline, CDR1 is WNHNN and CDR2 SYGVQD (reference sequence). Assay used: immunoSEQ multiplex PCR; TCRdb lists only in-frame clones, some missing. This table has about 88,000 clones, just under 95% appearing once. The material sequenced was unstimulated CD4+ T cells sorted from spleen or lymph node cells, taken before intestinal transplant. The sequence was obtained from a human donor who received an intestinal transplant. This chain uses TRBV10-1 with TRBJ2-7, with 7 bases that match TRBD1. CDR3 in amino acids: CASSWDSQSGEQYF. CDR3 in DNA: TGCGCCAGCAGTTGGGACAGCCAAAGCGGCGAGCAGTACTTC.